This TCR beta chain was sequenced during a study of early T cells in non-severe SARS-CoV-2 infection. CDR1 and CDR2 (germline): DFQATT, SNEGSKA (reference sequence). This CDR3 region has 15 residues. V trimming: 6 bases; J trimming: 5 bases; junction bases outside the gene matches: 13. Each CDR3 protein gets one entry after TCRdb re-called the 5' RACE reads with MiXCR. The data show tens of thousands of distinct CDR3 sequences, with over 15% seen just once and around 4.9% held by the top ten. The chain is built from TRBV20-1 and TRBJ2-3; 8 bases are a match to TRBD2. The source material was whole blood, sampled at baseline. The source is an adult who was a healthcare worker with PCR-confirmed SARS-CoV-2 infection or an uninfected control (not recorded which). The DNA for the CDR3 is TGCAGTGCAATCCCGGGACTAGGGGTAGGAGATACGCAGTATTTT. Protein sequence: CSAIPGLGVGDTQYF.